Included here is one T cell receptor beta chain sequence, with context. Germline assignment: CDR1 SNHLY and CDR2 FYNNEI. Trimming left V 1 base short and J 1 base short, with 11 bases between. The CDR3 covers 15 residues. The data belong to a study of blood T cell repertoires in COVID-19. Repertoires were generated with immunoSEQ multiplex PCR, while TCRdb's copy carries only in-frame clones and drops some. Counted here are 200,000 or so clones, approximately 88% occurring once; the ten biggest clones make up about 8.1%. The receptor's source is a woman aged 18-35 years who had recovered from COVID-19. V and J are TRBV2 and TRBJ2-7, with D possibly matching TRBD2 (5 bases). Source material: PBMCs or T cells enriched from blood (not recorded which). DNA of the CDR3: TGTGCCAGCAGTGAAGAGATCCGGGGATCCTACGAGCAGTACTTC. Translating it yields CASSEEIRGSYEQYF. The entire variable domain, with the rest obtained from reference TRBV2 and TRBJ2-7, is as follows: EPEVTQTPSHQVTQMGQEVILRCVPISNHLYFYWYRQILGQKVEFLVSFYNNEISEKSEIFDDQFSVERPDGSNFTLKIRSTKLEDSAMYFCASSEEIRGSYEQYFGPGTRLTVT.